The 3 T cell receptor beta chains presented below share a single source sample, sequenced in a study of OX40 agonist ivuxolimab in advanced cancers. Using immunoSEQ multiplex PCR, the repertoire was profiled, and TCRdb retains in-frame clones only, with some absent. This table has approximately 69,000 clones, roughly 85% appearing once. Source: CD4+ or CD8+ T cells sorted from blood, taken in a trial of the OX40 agonist ivuxolimab. These receptors were obtained from an adult with an advanced solid tumor such as melanoma, head and neck, liver or kidney cancer.

This chain uses TRBV19 with TRBJ2-4, with a weak D call TRBD1 (5 bases). There are 15 residues in the CDR3. In germline, CDR1 is LNHDA, CDR2 SQIVND (reference sequence). The V end was cut by 1 base, the J end by 1 base, with 8 bases between. Written as DNA, the CDR3 is TGTGCCAGTAGTATAGCAGGACACGCCAAAAACATTCAGTACTTC. It translates to CASSIAGHAKNIQYF.

About this clone itself: The same CDR3 is also encoded by other DNA sequences in this sample. The chain uses TRBV9 and TRBJ1-1; TRBD1 agrees at 11 bases. This CDR3 is 15 amino acids long. Germline lookup yields CDR1 SGDLS and CDR2 YYNGEE. With V trimmed by 3 bases and J by 1 base, 2 bases remained unmatched. CDR3 nucleotide sequence: TGTGCCAGCAGCGGTGGGACAGGGGGGAACACTGAAGCTTTCTTT. It translates to CASSGGTGGNTEAFF.

This chain connects TRBV18 to TRBJ2-3; a weak D match, TRBD2 (6 bases). CDR1 is KGHSH and CDR2 is LQKENI in the germline V gene. There are 15 residues in the CDR3. With 5 bases removed from V and 0 bases from J, the gap between germline ends came to 12 bases. The DNA of the CDR3 is TGTGCCAGCTCAGATCTAGCGTCTAGCACAGATACGCAGTATTTT. Translating it yields CASSDLASSTDTQYF.